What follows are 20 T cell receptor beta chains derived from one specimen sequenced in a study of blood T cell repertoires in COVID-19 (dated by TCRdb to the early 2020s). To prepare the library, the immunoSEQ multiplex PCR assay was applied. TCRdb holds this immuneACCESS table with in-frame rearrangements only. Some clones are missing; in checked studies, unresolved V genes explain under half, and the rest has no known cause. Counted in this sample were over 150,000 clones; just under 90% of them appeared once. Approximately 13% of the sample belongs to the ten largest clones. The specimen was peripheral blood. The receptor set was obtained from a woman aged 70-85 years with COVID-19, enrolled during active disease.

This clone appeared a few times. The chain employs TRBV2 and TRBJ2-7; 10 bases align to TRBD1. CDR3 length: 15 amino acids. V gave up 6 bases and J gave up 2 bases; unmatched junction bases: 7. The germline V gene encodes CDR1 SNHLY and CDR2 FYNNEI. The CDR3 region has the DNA TGTGCCAGCAGGCAACGGGACAGGGGTACCTACGAGCAGTACTTC. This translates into CASRQRDRGTYEQYF.

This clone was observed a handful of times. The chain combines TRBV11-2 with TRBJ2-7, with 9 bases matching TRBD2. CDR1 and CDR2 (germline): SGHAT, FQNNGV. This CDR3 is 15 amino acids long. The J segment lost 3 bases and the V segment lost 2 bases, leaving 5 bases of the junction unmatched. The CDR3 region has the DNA TGTGCCAGCAGCTTAAAGCGGGAGGCCTTCTACGAGCAGTACTTC. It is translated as CASSLKREAFYEQYF.

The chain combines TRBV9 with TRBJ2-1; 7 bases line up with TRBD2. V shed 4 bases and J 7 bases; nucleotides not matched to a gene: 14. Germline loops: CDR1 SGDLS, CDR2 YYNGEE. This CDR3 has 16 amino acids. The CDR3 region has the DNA TGTGCCAGCAGCAATCTGGGGCGGGAGTTTGGGAATGAGCAGTTCTTC. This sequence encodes CASSNLGREFGNEQFF.

CDR3 bases: TGTGCCTGGAGTGGGGACTTCGCCACCTACGAGCAGTACTTC. Encoded protein: CAWSGDFATYEQYF. The chain recombines TRBV30 with TRBJ2-7; D possibly corresponds to TRBD2 (6 bases). Trimming pared 1 base from V and 2 bases from J, leaving 12 bases between. The germline V gene encodes CDR1 GTSNPN and CDR2 SVGIG (reference sequence). The CDR3 covers 14 residues.

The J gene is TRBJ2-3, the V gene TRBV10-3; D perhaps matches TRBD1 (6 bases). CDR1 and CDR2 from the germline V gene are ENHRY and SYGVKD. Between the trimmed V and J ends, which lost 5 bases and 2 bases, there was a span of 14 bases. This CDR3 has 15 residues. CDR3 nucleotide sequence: TGTGCCATCAGTTCCCAGAGGGGGATCACAGATACGCAGTATTTT. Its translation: CAISSQRGITDTQYF.

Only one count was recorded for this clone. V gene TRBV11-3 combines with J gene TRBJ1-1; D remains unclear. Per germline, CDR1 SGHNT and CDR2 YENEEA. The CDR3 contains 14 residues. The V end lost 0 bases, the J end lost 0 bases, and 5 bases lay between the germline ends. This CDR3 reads CASSLDLVNTEAFF. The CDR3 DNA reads TGTGCCAGCAGCTTAGATTTAGTGAACACTGAAGCTTTCTTT.

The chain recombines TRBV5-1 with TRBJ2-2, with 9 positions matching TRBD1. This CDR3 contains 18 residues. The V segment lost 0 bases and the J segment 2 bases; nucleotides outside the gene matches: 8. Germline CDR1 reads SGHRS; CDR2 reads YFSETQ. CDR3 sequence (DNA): TGCGCCAGCAGCTTGGCTTTTGACAGGGGGTCAAACACCGGGGAGCTGTTTTTT. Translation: CASSLAFDRGSNTGELFF.

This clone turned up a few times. CDR3 DNA: TGTGCCAGCAGTCCTTTATTTCTCTACGAGCAGTACTTC. The encoded protein is CASSPLFLYEQYF. The chain recombines TRBV6-5 with TRBJ2-7; D remains ambiguous. The CDR3 sequence is 13 residues long. V gave up 5 bases and J gave up 3 bases, with 11 bases separating them. Germline V gene lookup returns CDR1 MNHEY and CDR2 SVGAGI.

The CDR3 sequence is CASSLSDYGYTF. DNA of the CDR3: TGTGCCAGCAGTTTATCCGACTATGGCTACACCTTC. The genes are TRBV28 and TRBJ1-2; no definite D call. Trimming removed 1 base from V and 3 bases from J, with 3 bases in between. The CDR3 contains 12 residues. Germline assignment: CDR1 MDHEN and CDR2 SYDVKM.

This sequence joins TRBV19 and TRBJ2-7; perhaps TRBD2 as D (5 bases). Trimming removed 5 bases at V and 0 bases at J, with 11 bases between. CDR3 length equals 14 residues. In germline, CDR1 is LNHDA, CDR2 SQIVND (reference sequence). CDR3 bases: TGTGCCAGTAGTGCTAGCAGGAGCTCCTACGAGCAGTACTTC. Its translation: CASSASRSSYEQYF.

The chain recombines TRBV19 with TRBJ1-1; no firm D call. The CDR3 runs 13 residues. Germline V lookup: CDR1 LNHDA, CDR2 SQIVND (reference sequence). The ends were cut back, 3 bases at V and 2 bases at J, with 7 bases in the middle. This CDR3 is CASSINPNTEAFF. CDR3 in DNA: TGTGCCAGTAGTATTAATCCCAACACTGAAGCTTTCTTT. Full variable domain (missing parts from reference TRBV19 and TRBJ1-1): DGGITQSPKYLFRKEGQNVTLSCEQNLNHDAMYWYRQDPGQGLRLIYYSQIVNDFQKGDIAEGYSVSREKKESFPLTVTSAQKNPTAFYLCASSINPNTEAFFGQGTRLTVV.

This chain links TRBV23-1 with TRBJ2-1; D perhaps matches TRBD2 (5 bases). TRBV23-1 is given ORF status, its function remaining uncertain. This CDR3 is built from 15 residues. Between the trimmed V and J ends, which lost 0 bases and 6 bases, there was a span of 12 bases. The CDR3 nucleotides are TGCGCCAGCAGTCAATCTCGTCAGGCGGGCAATGAGCAGTTCTTC. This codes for CASSQSRQAGNEQFF.

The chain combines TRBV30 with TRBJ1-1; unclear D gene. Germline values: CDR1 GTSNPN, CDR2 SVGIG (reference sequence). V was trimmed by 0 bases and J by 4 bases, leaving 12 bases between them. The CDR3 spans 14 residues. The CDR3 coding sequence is TGTGCCTGGAGTGTCCAGGCTGGTCTCACTGAAGCTTTCTTT. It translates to CAWSVQAGLTEAFF.

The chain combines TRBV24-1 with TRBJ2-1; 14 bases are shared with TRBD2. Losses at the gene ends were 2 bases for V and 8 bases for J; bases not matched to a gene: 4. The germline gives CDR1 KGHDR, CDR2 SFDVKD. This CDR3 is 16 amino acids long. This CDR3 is CATSDWGTSGSYEQFF. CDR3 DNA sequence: TGTGCCACCAGTGATTGGGGGACTAGCGGGAGCTATGAGCAGTTCTTC.

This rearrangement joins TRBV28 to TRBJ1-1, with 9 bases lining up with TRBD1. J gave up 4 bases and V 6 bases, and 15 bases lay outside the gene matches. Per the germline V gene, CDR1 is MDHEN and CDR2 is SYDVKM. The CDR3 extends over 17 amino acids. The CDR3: CASSPTGGGLRGTEAFF. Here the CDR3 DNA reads TGTGCCAGCAGCCCCACAGGGGGCGGGTTAAGGGGCACTGAAGCTTTCTTT.

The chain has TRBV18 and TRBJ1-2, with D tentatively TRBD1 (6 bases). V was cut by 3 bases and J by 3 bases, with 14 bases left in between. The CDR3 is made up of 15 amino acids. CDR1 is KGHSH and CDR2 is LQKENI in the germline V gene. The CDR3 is CASSPPAGVDYGYTF. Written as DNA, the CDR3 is TGTGCCAGCTCACCGCCTGCAGGGGTTGACTATGGCTACACCTTC. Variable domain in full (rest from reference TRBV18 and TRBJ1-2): NAGVMQNPRHLVRRRGQEARLRCSPMKGHSHVYWYRQLPEEGLKFMVYLQKENIIDESGMPKERFSAEFPKEGPSILRIQQVVRGDSAAYFCASSPPAGVDYGYTFGSGTRLTVV.

The CDR3 here is CASSPSSGTIYF. CDR3 DNA sequence: TGTGCCAGCAGCCCCTCCTCAGGCACCATATATTTT. The chain employs TRBV7-9 and TRBJ1-3; D unclear. Germline-derived CDR1 and CDR2 are SEHNR and FQNEAQ (reference sequence). V lost 5 bases and J 9 bases, leaving 11 bases between the germline ends. The length of the CDR3 is 12 residues.

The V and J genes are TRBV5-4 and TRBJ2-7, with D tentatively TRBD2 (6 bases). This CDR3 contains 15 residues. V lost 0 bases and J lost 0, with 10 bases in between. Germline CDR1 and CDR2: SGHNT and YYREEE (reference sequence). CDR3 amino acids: CASSLGGMSSYEQYF. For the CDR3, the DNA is TGTGCCAGCAGCTTGGGCGGGATGAGCTCCTACGAGCAGTACTTC.

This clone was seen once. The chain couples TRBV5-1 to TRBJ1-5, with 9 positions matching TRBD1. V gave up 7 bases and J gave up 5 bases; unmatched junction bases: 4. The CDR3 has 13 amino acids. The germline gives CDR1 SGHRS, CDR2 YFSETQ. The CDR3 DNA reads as TGCGCCAGCCGGACAGGGGAGGATCAGCCCCAGCATTTT. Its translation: CASRTGEDQPQHF.

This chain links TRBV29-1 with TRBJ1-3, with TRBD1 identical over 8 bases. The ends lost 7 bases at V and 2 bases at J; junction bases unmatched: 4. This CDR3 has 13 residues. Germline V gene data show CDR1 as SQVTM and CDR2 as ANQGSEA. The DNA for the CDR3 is TGCAGCGCGCAACAGGGGGCTGGAAACACCATATATTTT. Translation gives CSAQQGAGNTIYF.